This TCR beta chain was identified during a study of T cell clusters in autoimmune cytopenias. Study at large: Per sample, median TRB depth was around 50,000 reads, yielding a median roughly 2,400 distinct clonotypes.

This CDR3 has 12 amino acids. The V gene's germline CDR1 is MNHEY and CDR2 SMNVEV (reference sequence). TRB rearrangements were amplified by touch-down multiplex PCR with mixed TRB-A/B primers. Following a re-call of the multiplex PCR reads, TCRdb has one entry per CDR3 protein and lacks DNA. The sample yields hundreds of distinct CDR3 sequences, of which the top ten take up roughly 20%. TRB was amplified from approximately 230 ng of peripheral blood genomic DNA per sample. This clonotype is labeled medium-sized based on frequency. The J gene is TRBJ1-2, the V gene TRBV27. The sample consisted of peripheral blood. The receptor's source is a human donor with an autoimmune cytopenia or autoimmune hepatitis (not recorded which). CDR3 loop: CASRRLLDGYTF.